This TCR beta chain was found in a study of early T cells in non-severe SARS-CoV-2 infection. Points from the study as a whole: The VDJdb matching leaned toward anti-spike CD8 responses and overlooked private and CD4 specificities.

This CDR3 has 13 residues. Germline V gene data show CDR1 as MNHEY and CDR2 as SVGAGI. V was pared by 4 bases and J by 1 base, with 6 bases between. This clonotype was seen repeatedly, ten times or more. What it binds is not known. Each CDR3 protein gets one entry after TCRdb re-called the 5' RACE reads with MiXCR. The sample records fewer than 80,000 distinct CDR3 sequences, approximately 11% being singletons. The input for sequencing was whole blood, taken at baseline. The receptor's source is an adult who was a healthcare worker with PCR-confirmed SARS-CoV-2 infection or an uninfected control (not recorded which). V is TRBV6-5 and J is TRBJ2-3; D gene ambiguous. The CDR3 sequence is CASSSLGTDTQYF. Written as DNA, the CDR3 is TGTGCCAGCAGTTCATTAGGCACAGATACGCAGTATTTT.